This T cell receptor (beta chain) was captured by sequencing in a study of blood T cell repertoires in COVID-19. About the study: COVID-19 samples, acute and convalescent, were from the United States, Italy and Spain. The analysed material was cDNA or gDNA that came from T cells, B-cell-depleted T cells, or PBMCs.

Germline loops: CDR1 SGHAT, CDR2 FQNNGV. V shed 6 bases and J 5 bases; nucleotides not matched to a gene: 7. CDR3 size: 14 residues. In the study's own analysis: The authors estimated nucleated cell counts from reference gene primer amplification. Generated by immunoSEQ multiplex PCR, the TCRdb table keeps only in-frame clones and is missing some. D and trimming were read from the DNA, whereas the V and J calls and clone size are those reported in that table. The sample lists roughly 170,000 clones; roughly nine tenths were seen once. The V gene is TRBV11-2, the J gene TRBJ1-2; 9 nucleotides align to TRBD1. The TCR originated in a man between 65 and 85 years old with active or convalescent COVID-19. Sequences were obtained from peripheral blood. CDR3 amino acids: CASSTAGTGYGYTF. The CDR3 nucleotides are TGTGCCAGCAGTACCGCCGGGACAGGGTATGGCTACACCTTC.